The clone carrying this TCR beta chain occurred many times. Its target is unknown. The sample belongs to a study of neurological immune-mediated disorders. Study results and limitations: Patients with HTLV-1-associated myelopathy showed the most TCR clonal expansion. Those with multiple sclerosis showed the least, falling below healthy controls. Phylogenetic grouping assigned the repertoires of 18 of 34 multiple sclerosis patients to a single related-CDR3 cluster, which may represent a signature.

5'RACE generated cDNA with 10-nucleotide random UMIs. TCRdb called the 5' RACE reads again in MiXCR, with one record for every CDR3 protein. This sample yields about 95,000 distinct CDR3 sequences, of which 3.5% are seen a single time; around 6% belongs to the top ten. With 5 bases removed from V and 0 bases from J, the gap between germline ends came to 12 bases. Germline V gene sequence: CDR1 SGHVS, CDR2 FNYEAQ. The CDR3 sequence is 15 residues long. The chain couples TRBV7-6 to TRBJ2-3; the D gene could be TRBD1 or TRBD2 (5 bases each). Material: PBMCs. The TCR was taken from a young woman with multiple sclerosis. The CDR3 nucleotides read TGTGCCAGCAGCCCAACAGGCGGGAGCACAGATACGCAGTATTTT. Protein product: CASSPTGGSTDTQYF.